This T cell receptor beta chain was profiled in a study of blood T cell repertoires in COVID-19. Source study methods: Reference gene primer amplification gave nucleated cell count estimates. Profiling relied on immunoSEQ multiplex PCR, and the TCRdb table lists in-frame clones only, not all of them. From that table come the V and J calls and clone size; the DNA was used to work out D and trimming. The table has about 33,000 clones, 85% seen once. V was shortened by 2 bases and J by 6 bases, with 19 bases between the two germline ends. Germline V gene data show CDR1 as MNHEY and CDR2 as SVGAGI. CDR3 length: 16 amino acids.

The TCR was taken from a human donor in a cohort sampled during active COVID-19. This chain uses TRBV6-5 with TRBJ1-1; a possible D gene is TRBD1 (6 bases). Sequenced sample: peripheral blood. The chain's CDR3 is CASSYGGYGGASEAFF. As DNA, the CDR3 is TGTGCCAGCAGTTACGGAGGTTATGGGGGGGCCTCTGAAGCTTTCTTT.